A selection of T cell receptor beta chains follows, all from one sample in a study of blood T cell repertoires in COVID-19. TCRdb's copy holds only in-frame clones and misses some; the assay was immunoSEQ multiplex PCR. The repertoire holds under 130,000 clones, with around 91% as singletons. Sequencing was performed on peripheral blood. The receptors come from a woman of 80 years or more with acute or convalescent COVID-19. Both conserved end residues are part of each CDR3. D genes are given only for firm matches. Rows give clone size only sometimes, using once, few, many, or a class for an expanded clone.

>14|NA|TRBV28|NA|TRBJ1-4
TGTGCCAGCAGCAAAGCAGGGTGGACTGAAAAACTGTTTTTT
CASSKAGWTEKLFF
>15|once|TRBV7-8|NA|TRBJ1-1
TGTGCCAGCAGCTTAGAGGCCAAGTGGGCCACTGAAGCTTTCTTT
CASSLEAKWATEAFF
>12|NA|TRBV20-1|TRBD1|TRBJ2-7
TGCAGTGCTAGTGAGGGGGCTTACGAGCAGTACTTC
CSASEGAYEQYF
>15|NA|TRBV3-1/TRBV3-2|TRBD1|TRBJ2-5
TGTGCCAGCAGCCAAGGACAGGGTCGACAAGAGACCCAGTACTTC
CASSQGQGRQETQYF
>16|NA|TRBV10-3|TRBD1|TRBJ1-5
TGTGCCATCAGTGATGCCGGGACAGGGAGCAATCAGCCCCAGCATTTT
CAISDAGTGSNQPQHF
>14|NA|TRBV6-5|TRBD1|TRBJ2-7
TGTGCCAGCAACCGAGACAGGGGCTCCTACGAGCAGTACTTC
CASNRDRGSYEQYF
>15|NA|TRBV4-1|TRBD1|TRBJ1-4
TGCGCCAGCAGCCTCTGGGGACAGGCGGGTGAAAAACTGTTTTTT
CASSLWGQAGEKLFF
>11|NA|TRBV3-1/TRBV3-2|TRBD1|TRBJ2-4
TGTGCCAGCAGCCAAGTGGACAGGCAGTACTTC
CASSQVDRQYF
>15|NA|TRBV2|TRBD1|TRBJ1-1
TGTGCCAGCAGTGAGACAGGGGGCATCACGGCTGAAGCTTTCTTT
CASSETGGITAEAFF
>14|NA|TRBV18|NA|TRBJ2-7
TGTGCCAGCTCACCACCTAGTCGGGGCTACGAGCAGTACTTC
CASSPPSRGYEQYF
>16|NA|TRBV10-3|NA|TRBJ1-3
TGTGCCATCAGACCGCAGGGGCTCCTCTCTGGAAACACCATATATTTT
CAIRPQGLLSGNTIYF